This T cell receptor (beta chain) was identified during a study of cytomegalovirus exposure and HLA in healthy donors. General study points: As was reported, the classifier diagnosed cytomegalovirus status with high specificity and sensitivity. Cytomegalovirus-associated TCR beta chains were listed, numbering roughly 150.

This clone has just a few counts. What it binds is unknown. The donors were part of the roughly 120-subject validation cohort, which stood apart from the 666-subject first cohort. Produced via immunoSEQ multiplex PCR; TCRdb's table is partial and in-frame only. The sample contains approximately 80,000 clones, roughly 93% of which appear only once. This clonotype was sampled from a woman in her twenties or thirties in good health and CMV-seronegative. The sample was PBMCs.

CDR3 nucleotide sequence: TGTGCCATCAGGGGGCAGACCAACTCCTACGAGCAGTACTTC. Its protein is CAIRGQTNSYEQYF. The genes are TRBV10-3 and TRBJ2-7, with a possible D match to TRBD1 (5 bases). Germline-derived CDR1 and CDR2 are ENHRY and SYGVKD. Trimming stripped 6 bases from V and 0 bases from J, with 12 bases between. The CDR3 consists of 14 residues.